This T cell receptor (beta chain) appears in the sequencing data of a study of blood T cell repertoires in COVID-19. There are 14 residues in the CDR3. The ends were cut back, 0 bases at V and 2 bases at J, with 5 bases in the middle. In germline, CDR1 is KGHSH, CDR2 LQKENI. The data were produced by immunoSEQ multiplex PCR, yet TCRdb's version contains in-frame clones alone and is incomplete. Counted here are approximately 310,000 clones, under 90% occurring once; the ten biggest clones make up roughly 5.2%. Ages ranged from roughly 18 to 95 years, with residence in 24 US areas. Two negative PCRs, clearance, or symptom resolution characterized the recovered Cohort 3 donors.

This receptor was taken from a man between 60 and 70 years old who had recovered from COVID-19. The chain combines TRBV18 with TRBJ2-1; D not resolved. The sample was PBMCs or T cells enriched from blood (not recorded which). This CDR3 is CASSPPSPYNEQFF. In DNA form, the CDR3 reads TGTGCCAGCTCACCACCGAGCCCCTACAATGAGCAGTTCTTC.